Listed below are T cell receptor beta chains from one sample, sequenced in a study of shared clonotypes between healthy human individuals. The data were produced by immunoSEQ multiplex PCR, yet TCRdb's version contains in-frame clones alone and is incomplete. The sample holds about 2 million clones, about 95% seen once. Sequencing input: naive CD8+ T cells sorted from blood. Receptors were obtained from a man between 18 and 29 years old in good health. CDR3s include the opening cysteine and the closing phenylalanine or tryptophan.

14 TRBJ2-5 TRBV5-6 CASSLYEPQETQYF
11 TRBJ2-7 TRBV6-1 CASSEYYEQYF
15 TRBJ1-1 TRBV2 CASSEAQGADTEAFF
12 TRBJ2-3 TRBV9 CASSLFPDTQYF
15 TRBJ2-3 TRBV29-1 CSVALLGASTDTQYF
13 TRBJ2-1 TRBV7-9 CASSLGPYNEQFF
14 TRBJ2-7 TRBV5-1 CASSLQSDDYEQYF
14 TRBJ2-1 TRBV6-5 CASSPRPGSNEQFF
17 TRBJ1-5 TRBV6-1 CASSEARRAHWGQPQHF
13 TRBJ1-1 TRBV30 CAWSVLGGTEAFF
14 TRBJ2-7 TRBV27 CASSWGRNAYEQYF
13 TRBJ2-7 TRBV5-4 CASSLPGPYEQYF
14 TRBJ2-3 TRBV29-1 CSVVMLLHTDTQYF
14 TRBJ2-1 TRBV11-2 CASSMTSGNNEQFF
15 TRBJ1-3 TRBV2 CASDPGESSGNTIYF
18 TRBJ2-5 TRBV4-2 CASSQAGASGGLQETQYF
13 TRBJ2-7 TRBV4-3 CASSPYSEGEQYF
13 TRBJ2-7 TRBV6-5 CASSEGQGAPGDF
13 TRBJ2-2 TRBV6-6 CASRASNTGELFF
16 TRBJ2-3 TRBV7-2 CASSRGLAMSTDTQYF
12 TRBJ1-1 TRBV27 CASSYPTGEAFF
15 TRBJ2-7 TRBV9 CASSVEGTTLYEQYF
14 TRBJ1-1 TRBV6-6 CASSYSGDSTEAFF
13 TRBJ1-6 TRBV19 CASQEVGNSPLHF
15 TRBJ2-2 TRBV6-5 CASSYSRLSSSDCFF
14 TRBJ2-7 TRBV27 CASSSTGTPYEQYF
13 TRBJ1-1 TRBV9 CASSGMGITEAFF